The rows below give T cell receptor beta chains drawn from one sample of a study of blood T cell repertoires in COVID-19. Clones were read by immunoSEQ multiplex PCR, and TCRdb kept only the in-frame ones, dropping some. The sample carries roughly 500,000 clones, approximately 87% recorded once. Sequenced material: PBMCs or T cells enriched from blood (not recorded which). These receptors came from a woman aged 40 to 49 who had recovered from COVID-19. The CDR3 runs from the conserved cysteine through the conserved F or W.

CDR3 protein: CASSGPAGGVNSPLHF; V gene: TRBV9
CDR3 protein: CASSSGLTTPTYNEQFF; V gene: TRBV5-1
CDR3 protein: CASSSGTSGRAFYNEQFF; V gene: TRBV6-2/TRBV6-3
CDR3 protein: CASSQDGYRSRLDSYTF; V gene: TRBV14
CDR3 protein: CASSIVRGTNEKLFF; V gene: TRBV19
CDR3 protein: CASSLKYGRDNEQFF; V gene: TRBV5-1
CDR3 protein: CASSLGGPLPEAFF; V gene: TRBV7-9
CDR3 protein: CASSETSAGELFF; V gene: TRBV5-1
CDR3 protein: CASSLGGGSSGANVLTF; V gene: TRBV7-8
CDR3 protein: CASRPTDRGFYNEQFF; V gene: TRBV7-9
CDR3 protein: CASSPVVAGLGNEQFF; V gene: TRBV11-3
CDR3 protein: CASSNGLALEQYF; V gene: TRBV5-1
CDR3 protein: CASDRQGSYQPQHF; V gene: TRBV2
CDR3 protein: CASSSLGQGNYGYTF; V gene: TRBV5-1
CDR3 protein: CASSSGGNQISQYF; V gene: TRBV7-9
CDR3 protein: CASSNLAGQETQYF; V gene: TRBV19
CDR3 protein: CATSDPIKTGGDTGELFF; V gene: TRBV24-1
CDR3 protein: CATSDNRDRVYTF; V gene: TRBV24-1